Following are 21 T cell receptor beta chains from one sample sequenced in a study of blood T cell repertoires in COVID-19. The method was immunoSEQ multiplex PCR; TCRdb's version includes in-frame clones alone and lacks a portion of them. This sample has fewer than 300,000 clones; approximately 85% occur once, and the top ten carry roughly 14%. Input material: peripheral blood. The source is a human donor in a cohort sampled during active COVID-19.

In nucleotides, the CDR3 is TGCAGCGTCTTCAGGGGTGGCACAGATACGCAGTATTTT. This encodes CSVFRGGTDTQYF. The rearrangement uses TRBV29-1 and TRBJ2-3; TRBD1 is a possible D gene (6 bases). V was cut by 6 bases and J by 1 base, with 11 bases left in between. The germline V gene encodes CDR1 SQVTM and CDR2 ANQGSEA. The CDR3 is 13 residues long.

The J gene is TRBJ2-4, the V gene TRBV6-6; TRBD2 is a possible D gene (6 bases). Germline V gene sequence: CDR1 MNHNY, CDR2 SVGAGI (reference sequence). There are 20 residues in the CDR3. Trimming took 6 bases from V and 2 from J, leaving 29 bases between them. DNA for the CDR3: TGTGCCAGCAGCCCCTGGGGCGGGACCGCGGGCGTGTTAACCAAAAACATTCAGTACTTC. Translation: CASSPWGGTAGVLTKNIQYF.

The V and J genes are TRBV10-3 and TRBJ2-7; D possibly corresponds to TRBD2 (6 bases). Trimming took off 2 bases at V and 3 bases at J, with 20 bases between the two ends. Germline CDR1 reads ENHRY; CDR2 reads SYGVKD. The CDR3 has 17 amino acids. As DNA, the CDR3 is TGTGCCATCAGTGAGGGAGGGCGAGGGACTTCGCTCTACGAGCAGTACTTC. The encoded protein is CAISEGGRGTSLYEQYF.

The V call is TRBV6-6, the J call TRBJ2-5; 8 nucleotides align to TRBD2. The germline V gene encodes CDR1 MNHNY and CDR2 SVGAGI (reference sequence). The V gene end was trimmed by 8 bases and the J gene end by 1 base; junction bases not matched to a gene: 3. This CDR3 is built from 13 residues. This CDR3 reads CASVGLAQETQYF. As DNA, the CDR3 is TGTGCCAGCGTCGGACTAGCCCAAGAGACCCAGTACTTC.

This chain uses TRBV7-2 with TRBJ2-2; 13 positions match TRBD2. CDR3 length equals 20 residues. Losses at the gene ends were 0 bases for V and 8 bases for J; bases not matched to a gene: 15. CDR1 and CDR2 (germline): SGHTA, FQGNSA. DNA for the CDR3: TGTGCCAGCAGCTTAGCTACACGGGGGGGGACTAGCGGGACTTTTGGGGAGCTGTTTTTT. Its protein product is CASSLATRGGTSGTFGELFF.

The chain is built from TRBV7-8 and TRBJ2-2; 7 positions match TRBD2. The CDR3 spans 15 residues. Per the germline V gene, CDR1 is SGHVS and CDR2 is FQNEAQ. Germline trimming cut 4 bases from V and 8 bases from J; bases unmatched to any gene: 10. The CDR3 DNA reads TGTGCCAGCAGCTCACCCCGCTCGGGGGGAGGGGAGCTGTTTTTT. It specifies CASSSPRSGGGELFF.

V gene TRBV5-8 combines with J gene TRBJ2-1; 7 bases match TRBD1. The CDR3 spans 14 residues. Unmatched junction bases numbered 4, after V lost 7 bases and J lost 0 bases. Per the germline V gene, CDR1 is SGHTS and CDR2 is YDEGEE. CDR3 region: CASGAGGSYNEQFF. The DNA of the CDR3 is TGTGCCAGCGGGGCAGGGGGCTCCTACAATGAGCAGTTCTTC.

In this sample, this clone turned up a few times. This chain connects TRBV7-3 to TRBJ2-5; 7 positions match TRBD1. The germline CDR1 and CDR2 sequences are SGHTA and FQGTGA. CDR3 length: 13 residues. Trimming took 3 bases from V and 5 from J; bases not matched to a gene: 3. The CDR3 loop is CASSFGQAETQYF. DNA for the CDR3: TGTGCCAGCAGCTTTGGACAGGCTGAGACCCAGTACTTC.

In its sample, this clone was seen a few times. The CDR3 loop is CASSFKGTGHEQYF. The CDR3 coding sequence is TGTGCCAGCAGTTTCAAGGGGACAGGCCACGAGCAGTACTTC. The chain links TRBV27 to TRBJ2-7, with 8 positions matching TRBD1. From germline, CDR1 is MNHEY and CDR2 SMNVEV (reference sequence). The CDR3 sequence is 14 residues long. After removal of 3 bases from V and 5 bases from J, the junction contained 6 bases not matched to a gene.

This clone showed up just a few times. V usage is TRBV5-1 and J usage is TRBJ1-2; 7 bases line up with TRBD1. This CDR3 has 13 amino acids. The V gene end was trimmed by 4 bases and the J gene end by 4 bases; junction bases not matched to a gene: 4. CDR1 and CDR2 (germline): SGHRS, YFSETQ. CDR3 sequence reads: CASSPGQPYGYTF. CDR3 DNA: TGCGCCAGCAGCCCGGGACAGCCCTATGGCTACACCTTC.

The chain couples TRBV27 to TRBJ2-5; TRBD2 matches 8 bases. Per germline, CDR1 MNHEY and CDR2 SMNVEV (reference sequence). The CDR3 is 15 residues long. V shed 5 bases and J 4 bases; nucleotides not matched to a gene: 9. CDR3 amino acids: CASSGAGGGRETQYF. The CDR3 coding sequence is TGTGCCAGCAGTGGGGCCGGGGGGGGCCGAGAGACCCAGTACTTC.

This clone was found a few times. The rearrangement joins TRBV19 to TRBJ2-1, with TRBD1 matching 8 bases. The CDR3 is made up of 13 amino acids. V dropped 4 bases and J dropped 9; count of bases not matched to a gene: 5. CDR1 is LNHDA and CDR2 is SQIVND in the germline V gene (reference sequence). CDR3 residues: CASSKGQVGEQFF. CDR3 nucleotide sequence: TGTGCCAGTAGTAAGGGACAGGTGGGTGAGCAGTTCTTC. Drawing the rest from reference TRBV19 and TRBJ2-1, the complete variable domain is DGGITQSPKYLFRKEGQNVTLSCEQNLNHDAMYWYRQDPGQGLRLIYYSQIVNDFQKGDIAEGYSVSREKKESFPLTVTSAQKNPTAFYLCASSKGQVGEQFFGPGTRLTVL.

The V and J genes are TRBV3-1 (or the pseudogene TRBV3-2) and TRBJ1-1; D is undetermined. The CDR3 length is 14 residues. The germline CDR1 and CDR2 sequences are LGHDT and YNNKEL (reference sequence). Trimming took off 0 bases at V and 2 bases at J, with 7 bases between the two ends. Here the CDR3 DNA reads TGTGCCAGCAGCCAAGAAAGAGGAAACACTGAAGCTTTCTTT. Protein product: CASSQERGNTEAFF.

This chain links TRBV5-1 with TRBJ2-5, with TRBD2 as a possible D gene (5 bases). Germline V gene sequence: CDR1 SGHRS, CDR2 YFSETQ. CDR3 size: 12 residues. Deletions cut 4 bases from V and 1 base from J, with 5 bases between. This chain's CDR3 is CASSTSQETQYF. DNA for the CDR3: TGCGCCAGCAGCACTAGCCAAGAGACCCAGTACTTC.

This sequence joins TRBV9 and TRBJ1-2, with 7 positions matching TRBD1. Germline V lookup: CDR1 SGDLS, CDR2 YYNGEE. With V trimmed by 3 bases and J by 5 bases, 7 bases remained unmatched. The CDR3 runs to 14 residues. The CDR3: CASSAQGQNYGYTF. DNA for the CDR3: TGTGCCAGCAGCGCCCAGGGACAGAATTATGGCTACACCTTC.

The V call is TRBV19, the J call TRBJ1-2; unclear D gene. The CDR3 length is 12 residues. Germline values: CDR1 LNHDA, CDR2 SQIVND (reference sequence). V lost 6 bases and J lost 5, with 10 bases in between. The CDR3: CASSPRAYGYTF. The CDR3 nucleotides are TGTGCCAGTAGCCCGCGTGCTTATGGCTACACCTTC.

The chain uses TRBV7-3 and TRBJ2-7, with D perhaps matching TRBD2 (6 bases). This CDR3 has 13 residues. The germline V and J ends were trimmed by 3 bases and 3 bases, with 9 bases remaining between them. Germline V gives CDR1 SGHTA, CDR2 FQGTGA. CDR3 DNA sequence: TGTGCCAGCAGCTTGGGACTCAACTACGAGCAGTACTTC. This translates into CASSLGLNYEQYF. Supplemented by reference TRBV7-3 and TRBJ2-7, the full variable domain reads GAGVSQTPSNKVTEKGKYVELRCDPISGHTALYWYRQSLGQGPEFLIYFQGTGAADDSGLPNDRFFAVRPEGSVSTLKIQRTERGDSAVYLCASSLGLNYEQYFGPGTRLTVT.

The chain employs TRBV2 and TRBJ2-7, with 8 bases identical to TRBD1. V dropped 10 bases and J dropped 7; count of bases not matched to a gene: 9. The CDR3 has 12 amino acids. Germline V gene sequence: CDR1 SNHLY, CDR2 FYNNEI. The CDR3 is CATGTGPGEQYF. CDR3 in DNA: TGTGCCACCGGGACAGGACCGGGAGAGCAGTACTTC.

This clone has more than one count but fewer than ten. This chain uses TRBV4-3 with TRBJ2-7, with 7 nucleotides matching TRBD1. With V trimmed by 4 bases and J by 1 base, 7 bases remained unmatched. This CDR3 contains 15 residues. The germline V gene has CDR1 LGHNA and CDR2 YSLEER. The CDR3 loop reads CASSRRQGDSYEQYF. CDR3 bases: TGCGCCAGCAGCCGCAGACAGGGCGATTCCTACGAGCAGTACTTC.

V usage is TRBV27 and J usage is TRBJ2-1; D unresolved. CDR3 length: 12 amino acids. The V end was cut by 6 bases, the J end by 14 bases, with 17 bases between. The germline V gene encodes CDR1 MNHEY and CDR2 SMNVEV (reference sequence). The CDR3 nucleotides are TGTGCCAGCAGCCAGCAGACATCCAAGGAGTTCTTC. Translation gives CASSQQTSKEFF.

This chain connects TRBV27 to TRBJ2-5; D might be TRBD2 (5 bases). The CDR3 has 13 amino acids. CDR1 and CDR2 (germline): MNHEY, SMNVEV (reference sequence). Between the trimmed V and J ends, which lost 5 bases and 3 bases, there was a span of 10 bases. The CDR3 DNA reads as TGTGCCAGCAGTCCCGGACTGGAAGAGACCCAGTACTTC. Amino acid sequence: CASSPGLEETQYF.